This T cell receptor (beta chain) is drawn from a study of T cell repertoires in cytomegalovirus infection. Study-level information: Shared public TCR beta signatures pointed to both CMV infection and a matching HLA type.

Trimming left V 1 base short and J 4 bases short, with 10 bases between. The CDR3 totals 14 residues. CDR1 and CDR2 from the germline V gene are SGHDN and FVKESK. Whole-study results and caveats: Dominant in the ex vivo response were TCR beta clonotypes restricted by HLA-C and specific for CMV.

TCRdb analysed the reads with MiXCR anew, one entry per CDR3 protein. The sample yields 46,000 or so distinct CDR3 sequences, 20% seen once. With respect to this clonotype: Its specificity is not known.

Sequenced: PBMCs, sequenced either directly or after in vitro stimulation (not recorded which). This chain connects TRBV14 to TRBJ1-1; the D gene is possibly TRBD1 (6 bases). The receptor's source is a human donor in good health (CMV status not recorded). Some clones in this sample may be carry-over from other donors' samples. The CDR3 nucleotides are TGTGCCAGCAGCCAAGTCGTAGGGGGCACTGAAGCTTTCTTT. Protein: CASSQVVGGTEAFF.